This TCR beta chain was captured by sequencing in a study of cytomegalovirus exposure and HLA in healthy donors. Germline CDR1 reads SGHAT; CDR2 reads FQNNGV. V dropped 3 bases and J dropped 5; count of bases not matched to a gene: 4. The CDR3 runs 15 residues. In the PCR, 60 Vbeta and 13 Jbeta primers were used. Clones were sequenced by immunoSEQ multiplex PCR, and TCRdb holds only the in-frame ones, with some missing. The table lists 120,000 or so clones, around 80% of them singletons. Sequenced material: PBMCs. V is TRBV11-2 and J is TRBJ2-5, with 12 nucleotides matching TRBD2. The receptor's source is a man aged 25-40 years in good health and CMV-seropositive. The CDR3 coding sequence is TGTGCCAGCAGCTTGACTAGCGGGAGTCGGGAGACCCAGTACTTC. It specifies CASSLTSGSRETQYF.